The subject of this entry is one TCR beta chain. Clones were sequenced by immunoSEQ multiplex PCR, and TCRdb holds only the in-frame ones, with some missing. The repertoire holds hundreds of thousands of clones, with 85% to 95% as singletons. The data were taken from a study of blood T cell repertoires in COVID-19. The length of the CDR3 is 15 residues. This receptor was obtained from a woman under 30 who had recovered from COVID-19. This chain uses TRBV12-1 with TRBJ2-7; TRBD1 is taken as the D call from the table, unchecked against the DNA. TRBV12-1 is termed a pseudogene. The sequenced material came from PBMCs or T cells enriched from blood (not recorded which). The CDR3 DNA reads as TGTGCCAGCAGCTTTGCGCTCAGGGCCTCCTACGAGCAGTACTTC. This codes for CASSFALRASYEQYF.